These 16 T cell receptor beta chains originate from one sample sequenced in a study of T cell changes during pregnancy in multiple sclerosis. The repertoire was sequenced with immunoSEQ multiplex PCR; TCRdb's copy has only in-frame clones and lacks some. Among 55,000 to 70,000 clones, less than 90% were seen once, and the ten largest hold roughly 0.4%. Sequenced here: CD4+ T cells from peripheral blood mononuclear cells, sampled in the third trimester of pregnancy. The source is a female donor with multiple sclerosis, enrolled in a pregnancy study.

The rearrangement uses TRBV11-1 and TRBJ2-7; tentative D call: TRBD1 (6 bases). Trimming removed 5 bases from V and 2 bases from J, with 10 bases in between. Germline assignment: CDR1 SGHAT and CDR2 FQDESV (reference sequence). This CDR3 contains 13 residues. CDR3 nucleotide sequence: TGTGCCAGCAGCCTCCGACAGGCCTACGAGCAGTACTTC. Translated: CASSLRQAYEQYF.

The chain is built from TRBV7-3 and TRBJ1-6, with D tentatively TRBD1 (5 bases). There are 14 residues in the CDR3. Germline values: CDR1 SGHTA, CDR2 FQGTGA. Trimming stripped 5 bases from V and 6 bases from J, with 11 bases between. The CDR3 sequence: CASSLGAGNSPLHF. CDR3 nucleotide sequence: TGTGCCAGCAGCCTAGGGGCAGGTAATTCACCCCTCCACTTT.

This clone was observed a single time. The chain joins TRBV2 to TRBJ1-2; D not certain. V lost 6 bases, J lost 3 bases, and 14 bases lay in between. Germline CDR1 SNHLY, CDR2 FYNNEI. The CDR3 is 14 residues long. Written as DNA, the CDR3 is TGTGCCAGCAGCCCCTCAGGCATCGACTATGGCTACACCTTC. As protein: CASSPSGIDYGYTF. Drawing the rest from reference TRBV2 and TRBJ1-2, the complete variable domain is EPEVTQTPSHQVTQMGQEVILRCVPISNHLYFYWYRQILGQKVEFLVSFYNNEISEKSEIFDDQFSVERPDGSNFTLKIRSTKLEDSAMYFCASSPSGIDYGYTFGSGTRLTVV.

The gene calls are TRBV12-5 and TRBJ1-2, with 10 bases that match TRBD1. Germline loops: CDR1 LGHNT, CDR2 FRNRAP. V lost 1 base and J lost 13; bases outside the gene matches: 3. The CDR3 is 12 residues long. The chain's CDR3 is CASGLGQGAGTF. The DNA of the CDR3 is TGTGCTAGTGGTTTGGGACAGGGGGCGGGCACCTTC.

The chain has TRBV2 and TRBJ2-2, with TRBD2 identical over 14 bases. This CDR3 has 19 amino acids. V dropped 5 bases and J dropped 1; count of bases not matched to a gene: 9. Germline V gene sequence: CDR1 SNHLY, CDR2 FYNNEI. The CDR3 sequence is CASSQQGTSGSVNTGELFF. DNA for the CDR3: TGTGCCAGCAGTCAACAGGGGACTAGCGGGAGCGTGAACACCGGGGAGCTGTTTTTT.

This chain uses TRBV19 with TRBJ2-5; the D is unclear. This CDR3 has 13 residues. Per the germline V gene, CDR1 is LNHDA and CDR2 is SQIVND (reference sequence). Trimming pared 2 bases from V and 5 bases from J, leaving 9 bases between. The CDR3: CASSINKLETQYF. In DNA, the CDR3 is TGTGCCAGTAGTATAAACAAGTTGGAGACCCAGTACTTC.

The V gene is TRBV7-9, the J gene TRBJ1-5; the D is unclear. Germline V gene lookup returns CDR1 SEHNR and CDR2 FQNEAQ (reference sequence). The CDR3 extends over 14 amino acids. Trimming stripped 5 bases from V and 5 bases from J, with 13 bases between. The CDR3 DNA reads TGTGCCAGCAGCAGAGACACCATATATCAGCCCCAGCATTTT. This encodes CASSRDTIYQPQHF.

The genes are TRBV5-1 and TRBJ1-2; 8 bases fit TRBD1. Trimming removed 4 bases from V and 3 bases from J; junction bases left unmatched: 14. CDR3 length: 17 residues. Germline-derived CDR1 and CDR2 are SGHRS and YFSETQ. CDR3 protein: CASSPQGGQGAYYGYTF. DNA of the CDR3: TGCGCCAGCAGCCCCCAGGGCGGGCAGGGGGCTTACTATGGCTACACCTTC.

Comment on this clone: The junction does not match germline at one end; this may be a read error. The chain carries TRBV27 and TRBJ1-2; 9 positions agree with TRBD1. Germline assignment: CDR1 MNHEY and CDR2 SMNVEV (reference sequence). This CDR3 is built from 18 residues. CDR3 in DNA: TGTGCCAGCAGTTCAGATACCCCCCGGGACAGGGTGATCCGAACGCCCCACTTC. Protein sequence: CASSSDTPRDRVIRTPHF.

The table lists this clone with a few counts. This chain connects TRBV30 to TRBJ1-2; TRBD1 matches at 7 bases. This CDR3 has 13 amino acids. Germline CDR1 and CDR2: GTSNPN and SVGIG (reference sequence). J lost 3 bases, V lost 2 bases, and 3 bases had no gene match. In nucleotides, the CDR3 is TGTGCCTGGAGTAGGGACAGCGACTATGGCTACACCTTC. It yields the protein CAWSRDSDYGYTF. Combining the CDR3 with reference TRBV30 and TRBJ1-2 gives the whole variable domain SQTIHQWPATLVQPVGSPLSLECTVEGTSNPNLYWYRQAAGRGLQLLFYSVGIGQISSEVPQNLSASRPQDRQFILSSKKLLLSDSGFYLCAWSRDSDYGYTFGSGTRLTVV.

The chain is built from TRBV6-6 and TRBJ1-2, with D uncertain. Looked up from germline, CDR1 is MNHNY and CDR2 is SVGAGI (reference sequence). V lost 7 bases to trimming and J lost 3 bases, with 18 bases between them. This CDR3 region has 15 residues. The DNA of the CDR3 is TGTGCCAGCACTCGGCCTAGCGTCGCGGACTATGGCTACACCTTC. Its protein is CASTRPSVADYGYTF.

This clone was counted a single time. The chain couples TRBV9 to TRBJ1-4; D is ambiguous. V gave up 1 base and J gave up 4 bases, with 11 bases separating them. Germline-derived CDR1 and CDR2 are SGDLS and YYNGEE. This CDR3 has 15 residues. In nucleotides, the CDR3 is TGTGCCAGCAGCGTAACGGGATACAGTAATGAAAAACTGTTTTTT. Its translation: CASSVTGYSNEKLFF. Combining the CDR3 with reference TRBV9 and TRBJ1-4 gives the whole variable domain DSGVTQTPKHLITATGQRVTLRCSPRSGDLSVYWYQQSLDQGLQFLIQYYNGEERAKGNILERFSAQQFPDLHSELNLSSLELGDSALYFCASSVTGYSNEKLFFGSGTQLSVL.

The V gene is TRBV9, the J gene TRBJ2-1; 7 bases are a match to TRBD1. Germline CDR1 SGDLS, CDR2 YYNGEE. This CDR3 is 14 amino acids long. V lost 0 bases, J lost 3 bases, and 0 bases stayed unmatched. The CDR3 loop is CASSVGDSYNEQFF. In DNA, the CDR3 is TGTGCCAGCAGCGTAGGGGACAGCTACAATGAGCAGTTCTTC.

The V gene is TRBV29-1, the J gene TRBJ2-2; the match to TRBD1 covers 9 bases. The germline CDR1 and CDR2 sequences are SQVTM and ANQGSEA. The CDR3 spans 14 residues. V lost 5 bases and J lost 7; bases outside the gene matches: 8. The CDR3 sequence: CSVRLQGALGELFF. The DNA for the CDR3 is TGCAGCGTTCGTTTACAGGGGGCTCTCGGGGAGCTGTTTTTT.

The genes are TRBV5-6 and TRBJ1-2; 8 bases fit TRBD1. Trimming at V came to 3 bases and at J to 6 bases, leaving 13 bases not matched to a gene. The length of the CDR3 is 16 residues. From germline, CDR1 is SGHDT and CDR2 YYEEEE. CDR3 loop: CASSYLTGQGMDGYTF. The CDR3 nucleotides read TGTGCCAGCAGCTACCTCACTGGACAGGGCATGGATGGCTACACCTTC.

The DNA for the CDR3 is TGTGCCAGTAGTTCCAGCGGCAGATCTAATGAAAAACTGTTTTTT. Its protein is CASSSSGRSNEKLFF. V is TRBV19 and J is TRBJ1-4; D is unclear. The CDR3 has 15 amino acids. CDR1 LNHDA and CDR2 SQIVND come from the germline V gene (reference sequence). V shed 5 bases and J shed 3 bases, with 13 bases lying between them.